This T cell receptor beta chain comes out of a study of identifying expanded T cells in peripheral blood. General study points: About 1.2 clones differed between technical replicates, versus approximately 17 and 20 over time. Clone count variance between roughly 2-week samples rose with total template count.

Collection occurred without any documented infections or immune events in donors. CDR3 length: 15 residues. The ends lost 6 bases at V and 1 base at J; junction bases unmatched: 3. CDR1 MNHEY and CDR2 SMNVEV come from the germline V gene (reference sequence). The repertoire was sequenced with immunoSEQ multiplex PCR; TCRdb's copy has only in-frame clones and lacks some. The data show about 78,000 clones, roughly 86% seen once. A note on this clone: The antigen is undetermined.

This chain joins TRBV27 and TRBJ1-5, with TRBD1 matching over 10 bases. The sample was blood. This clonotype was obtained from a person aged 18-70 years in good health. CDR3 nucleotide sequence: TGTGCCAGCAGGGACAGGGGGGTAAGCAATCAGCCCCAGCATTTT. Its translation is CASRDRGVSNQPQHF.